This T cell receptor (beta chain) came from a study of T-cell reconstitution after alpha-beta-depleted transplantation in children. Whole-study results and caveats: Fresh T-cell production supplied most of the T-cell counts and diversity seen one year after transplant. Reported findings indicate that, about two months after transplant, alpha-beta T cells came from several hundred expanded clones, which were derived from non-depleted graft cells. Surviving recipient T cells and thymic progenitors produced the high day-60 TCRbeta diversity seen in some patients.

Researchers prepared the TCRbeta library using unique molecular identifiers, the study reports. TCRdb re-called the PCR reads through MiXCR, storing one row per CDR3 protein. The sample carries 450,000 to 550,000 distinct CDR3 sequences, over 10% recorded once. CDR1 and CDR2 (germline): LGHNA, YSLEER. V trimming: 6 bases; J trimming: 5 bases; junction bases outside the gene matches: 12. The CDR3 consists of 16 residues. Concerning this clonotype: Its antigen is still unknown.

The sample here was PBMCs, mostly from graft donor cells, taken 180 days after TCRalphabeta/CD19-depleted stem cell transplant. The origin of this receptor is a female patient between 2 and 15 years old who had a stem cell transplant for aplastic anemia, so the T cells may come from the graft donor. The rearrangement links TRBV4-3 to TRBJ2-7; the match to TRBD2 covers 11 bases. The CDR3 region is CASSHTWVSGRDEQYF. DNA for the CDR3: TGCGCCAGCAGTCACACCTGGGTTAGCGGGAGGGACGAGCAGTACTTC.